This record covers a single T cell receptor (beta chain). The antigen is unknown. A much bigger clone sits one base away, suggesting this may be a read error. The data stem from a study of identical twins. Broader study findings: Invariant MAIT and iNKT cells are populations that could partly confound zero-insertion analyses.

Healthy Caucasians made up all donors. The V gene's germline CDR1 is DFQATT and CDR2 SNEGSKA (reference sequence). This CDR3 has 16 amino acids. TCRdb re-called the 5' RACE reads through MiXCR, storing one row per CDR3 protein. The sample lists nearly 250,000 distinct CDR3 sequences; about 7.3% were seen once. These sequences were also reported in another study, on yellow fever vaccine responses in identical twins.

The source material was memory (CD45RO+) T cells sorted from blood. This TCR came from a woman in her late teens or twenties in good health. The V and J genes are TRBV20-1 and TRBJ2-2; 14 bases are a match to TRBD2. This chain's CDR3 is CCARPGLAGVFGELFF. The CDR3 DNA follows: TGCTGTGCTAGGCCGGGACTAGCGGGAGTTTTCGGGGAGCTGTTTTTT.